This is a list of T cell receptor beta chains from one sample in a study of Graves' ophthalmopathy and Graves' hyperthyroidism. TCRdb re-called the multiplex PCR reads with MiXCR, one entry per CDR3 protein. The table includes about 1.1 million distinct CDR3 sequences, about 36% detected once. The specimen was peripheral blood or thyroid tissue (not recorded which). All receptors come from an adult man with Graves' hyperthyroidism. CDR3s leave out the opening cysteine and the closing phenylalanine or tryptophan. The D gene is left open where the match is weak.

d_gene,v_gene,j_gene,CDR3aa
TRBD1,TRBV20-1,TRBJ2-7,SAHGGARGLDEQY
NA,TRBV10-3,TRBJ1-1,ATDRGGEAF
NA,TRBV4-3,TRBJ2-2,ASSQVKNTGELF
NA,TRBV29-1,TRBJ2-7,SVPGPRIDEQY
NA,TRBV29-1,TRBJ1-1,SVGGQFNTEAF
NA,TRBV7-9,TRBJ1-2,ASSLAGGSGGYT
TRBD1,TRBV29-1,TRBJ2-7,SVATGQGAEQY
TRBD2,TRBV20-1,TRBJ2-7,SARSASGSRDEQY
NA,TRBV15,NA,ATSRTDNYGYPQETQY
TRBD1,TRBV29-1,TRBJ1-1,SALLGTGAGTEAF
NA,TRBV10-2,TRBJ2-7,ASGAGTIYEQY
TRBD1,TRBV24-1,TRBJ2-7,ATSEPGQRNEQY
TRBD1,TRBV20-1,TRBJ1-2,SARSKASGGWHGYT
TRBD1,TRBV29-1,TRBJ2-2,SVQENRGSGELF
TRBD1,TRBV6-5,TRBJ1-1,ASTPRRDRDNTEAF
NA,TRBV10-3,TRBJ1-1,AIRDRTGNTEAF
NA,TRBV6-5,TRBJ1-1,ASTNGLGITEAF
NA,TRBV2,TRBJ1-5,ASSLLGAYQPQH
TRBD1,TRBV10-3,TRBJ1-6,AISESRQGRSPLH
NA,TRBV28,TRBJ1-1,ASSLGGSMAAF
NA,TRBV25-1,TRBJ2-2,ASSFGPTGPGLILRELF
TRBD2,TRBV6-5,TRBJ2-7,ASRTGTSDYEQY
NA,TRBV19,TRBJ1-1,ASRLGDEAF
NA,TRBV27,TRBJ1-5,ASSSSRDGNNQPQH
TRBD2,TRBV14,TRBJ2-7,ASSQAAGVSYEQY